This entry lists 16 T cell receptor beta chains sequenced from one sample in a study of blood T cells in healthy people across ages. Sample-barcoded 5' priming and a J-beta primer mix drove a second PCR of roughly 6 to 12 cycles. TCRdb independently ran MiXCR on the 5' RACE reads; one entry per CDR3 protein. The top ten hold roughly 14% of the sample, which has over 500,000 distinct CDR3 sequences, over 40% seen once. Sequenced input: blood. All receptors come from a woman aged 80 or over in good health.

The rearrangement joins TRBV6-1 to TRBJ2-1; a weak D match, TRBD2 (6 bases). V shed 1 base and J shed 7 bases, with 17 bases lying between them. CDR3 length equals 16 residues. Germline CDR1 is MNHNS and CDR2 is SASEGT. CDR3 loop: CASSEDTSTFLNEQFF. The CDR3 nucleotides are TGTGCCAGCAGTGAAGATACTAGCACCTTTTTGAATGAGCAGTTCTTC.

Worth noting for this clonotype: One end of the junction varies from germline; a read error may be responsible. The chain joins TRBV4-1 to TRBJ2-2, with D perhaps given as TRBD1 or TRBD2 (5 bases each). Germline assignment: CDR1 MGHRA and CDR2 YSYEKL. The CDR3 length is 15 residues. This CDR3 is CASSQRDGNAGELFF. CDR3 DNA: TGCGCCAGCAGCCAACGGGACGGGAACGCCGGGGAGCTGTTTTTT.

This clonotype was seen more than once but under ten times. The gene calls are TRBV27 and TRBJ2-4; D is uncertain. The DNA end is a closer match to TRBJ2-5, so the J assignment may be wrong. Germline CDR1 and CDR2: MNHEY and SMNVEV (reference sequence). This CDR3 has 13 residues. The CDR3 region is CASSVRREETQYF. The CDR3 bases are TGTGCCAGCAGTGTAAGGCGCGAAGAGACCCAGTACTTC.

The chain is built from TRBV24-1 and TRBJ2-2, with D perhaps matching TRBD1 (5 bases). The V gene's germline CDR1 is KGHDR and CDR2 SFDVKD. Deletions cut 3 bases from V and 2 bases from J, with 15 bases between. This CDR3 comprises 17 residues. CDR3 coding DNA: TGTGCCACCAGTGATATGTCGCCAGGGATTAACACCGGGGAGCTGTTTTTT. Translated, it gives CATSDMSPGINTGELFF.

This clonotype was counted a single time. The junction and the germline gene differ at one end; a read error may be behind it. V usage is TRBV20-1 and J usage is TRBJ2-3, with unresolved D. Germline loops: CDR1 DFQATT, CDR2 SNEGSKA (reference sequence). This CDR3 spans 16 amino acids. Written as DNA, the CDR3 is TGCAGTGCTAGAGATCAACTACGGAGTACCACAGATACGCGGTATTTT. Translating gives CSARDQLRSTTDTRYF.

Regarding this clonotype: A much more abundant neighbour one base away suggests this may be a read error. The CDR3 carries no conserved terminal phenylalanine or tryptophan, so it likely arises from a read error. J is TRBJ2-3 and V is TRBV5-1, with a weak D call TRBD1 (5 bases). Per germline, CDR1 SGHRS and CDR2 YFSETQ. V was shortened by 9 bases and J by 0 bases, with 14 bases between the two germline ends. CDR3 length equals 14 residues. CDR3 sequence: CATSTGISTDTQYV. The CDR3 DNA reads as TGCGCCACCAGTACAGGTATTAGCACAGATACGCAGTATGTT.

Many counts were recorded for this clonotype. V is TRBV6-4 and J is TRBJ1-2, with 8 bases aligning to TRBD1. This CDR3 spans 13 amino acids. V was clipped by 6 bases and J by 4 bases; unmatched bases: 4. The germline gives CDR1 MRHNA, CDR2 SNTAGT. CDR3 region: CASSHGTGYGYTF. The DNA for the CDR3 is TGTGCCAGCAGCCACGGGACAGGCTATGGCTACACCTTC.

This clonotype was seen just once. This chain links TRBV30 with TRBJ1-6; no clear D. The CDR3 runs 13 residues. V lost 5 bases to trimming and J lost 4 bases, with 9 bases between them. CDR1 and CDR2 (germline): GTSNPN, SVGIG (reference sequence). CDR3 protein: CAWSLLYNSPLHF. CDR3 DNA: TGTGCCTGGTCCCTTCTTTATAATTCACCCCTCCACTTT.

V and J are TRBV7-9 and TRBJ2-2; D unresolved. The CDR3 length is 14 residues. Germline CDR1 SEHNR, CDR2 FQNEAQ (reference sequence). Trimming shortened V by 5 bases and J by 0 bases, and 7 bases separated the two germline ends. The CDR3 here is CASSTRTNTGELFF. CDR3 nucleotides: TGTGCCAGCAGCACCCGAACGAACACCGGGGAGCTGTTTTTT.

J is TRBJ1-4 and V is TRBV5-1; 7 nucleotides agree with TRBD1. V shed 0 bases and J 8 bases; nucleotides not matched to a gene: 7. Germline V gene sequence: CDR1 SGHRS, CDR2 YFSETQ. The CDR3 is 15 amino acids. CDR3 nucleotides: TGCGCCAGCAGCTTGGAAGGAGGGGGCCGCGAAAAACTGTTTTTT. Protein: CASSLEGGGREKLFF.

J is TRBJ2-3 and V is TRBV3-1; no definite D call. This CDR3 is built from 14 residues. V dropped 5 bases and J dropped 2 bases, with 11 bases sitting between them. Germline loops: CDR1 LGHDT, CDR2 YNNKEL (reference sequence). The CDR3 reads CASSSRTITDTQYF. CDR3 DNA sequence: TGTGCCAGCAGCTCCCGGACGATCACAGATACGCAGTATTTT.

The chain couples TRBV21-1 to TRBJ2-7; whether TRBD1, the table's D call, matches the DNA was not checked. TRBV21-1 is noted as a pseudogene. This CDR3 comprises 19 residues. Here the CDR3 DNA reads TGTGCCAGCAGCAAACGGTCACCTGACGCCCGAAGATATTCCTACGAGCAGTACTTC. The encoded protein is CASSKRSPDARRYSYEQYF.

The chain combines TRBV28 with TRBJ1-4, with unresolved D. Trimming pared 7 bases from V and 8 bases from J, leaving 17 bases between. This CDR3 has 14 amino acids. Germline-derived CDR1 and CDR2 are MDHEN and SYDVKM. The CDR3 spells CASTPPGPAEKLFF. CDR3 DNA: TGTGCCAGCACCCCCCCTGGGCCGGCAGAAAAACTGTTTTTT. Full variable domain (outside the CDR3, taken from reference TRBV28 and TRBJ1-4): DVKVTQSSRYLVKRTGEKVFLECVQDMDHENMFWYRQDPGLGLRLIYFSYDVKMKEKGDIPEGYSVSREKKERFSLILESASTNQTSMYLCASTPPGPAEKLFFGSGTQLSVL.

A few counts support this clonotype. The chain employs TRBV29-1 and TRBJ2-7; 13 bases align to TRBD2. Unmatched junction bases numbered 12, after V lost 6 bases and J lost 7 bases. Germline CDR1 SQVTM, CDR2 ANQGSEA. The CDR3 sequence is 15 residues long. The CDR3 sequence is CSVTGTSGNHNEQYF. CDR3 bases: TGCAGCGTCACAGGGACTAGCGGGAACCACAATGAGCAGTACTTC.

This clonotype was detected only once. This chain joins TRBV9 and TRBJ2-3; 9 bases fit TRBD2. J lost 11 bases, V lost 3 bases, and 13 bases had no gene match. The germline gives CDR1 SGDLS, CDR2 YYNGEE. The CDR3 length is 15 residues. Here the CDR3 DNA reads TGTGCCAGCAGCGCAAAGACTAGCGGCTCCCCCTTGCAGTATTTT. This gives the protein CASSAKTSGSPLQYF.

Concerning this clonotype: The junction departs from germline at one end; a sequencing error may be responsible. CDR3 bases: TGCAGCGTCGTGGACAGCTATGACTACACCTTC. It specifies CSVVDSYDYTF. The genes are TRBV29-1 and TRBJ1-2, with a possible D match to TRBD1 (6 bases). The CDR3 is 11 amino acids. The V gene's germline CDR1 is SQVTM and CDR2 ANQGSEA.